These T cell receptor beta chains were read from a single sample in a study of response to subunit inactivated influenza vaccine. One entry per CDR3 protein results from TCRdb running MiXCR on the RT-PCR reads. The data contain hundreds of thousands of distinct CDR3 sequences, 14% of them singletons. Specimen: PBMCs from blood, collected 14 to 15 days before vaccination. All receptors come from a man between 45 and 60 years old who received an inactivated influenza vaccine. The conserved cysteine and the conserved F or W are not part of the CDR3 here. Each record gives: CDR3 length, V gene, CDR3 protein.

length: 13; V: TRBV6-5; CDR3: ASKFQGALGETQY
length: 12; V: TRBV29-1; CDR3: SVETSGIRDTQY
length: 15; V: TRBV27; CDR3: ASSFQRLAGITDTQY
length: 14; V: TRBV4-3; CDR3: ASSQSTWRGGEKLF
length: 12; V: TRBV4-1; CDR3: ASSQERQGGAQY
length: 12; V: TRBV12-3/TRBV12-4; CDR3: ASSPRTSFNEQF
length: 12; V: TRBV7-9; CDR3: ASSLWQYPYEQY
length: 13; V: TRBV18; CDR3: ASSRSGVGNNEQF
length: 12; V: TRBV27; CDR3: ASSSRTLYNEQF
length: 11; V: TRBV27; CDR3: ASSKTGVETQY
length: 13; V: TRBV5-1; CDR3: ASSRTGGSSGEQF
length: 15; V: TRBV28; CDR3: ASSPGGAAMNTGELF
length: 11; V: TRBV29-1; CDR3: SVGQNSGNTIY
length: 10; V: TRBV5-4; CDR3: ASGAQGETQY
length: 19; V: TRBV6-2/TRBV6-3; CDR3: ASTQPLGVGRGGRYANEQF
length: 12; V: TRBV6-1; CDR3: ASRRDGTNTEAF
length: 11; V: TRBV10-3; CDR3: AITTGSTDTQY
length: 14; V: TRBV5-5; CDR3: ASSLAFSRGQETQY
length: 15; V: TRBV9; CDR3: ASSPGGGPPWADTQY
length: 13; V: TRBV5-1; CDR3: ASSLASGNTDTQY
length: 12; V: TRBV7-2; CDR3: ASSLTTNTGELF
length: 9; V: TRBV29-1; CDR3: SVDSGPGYT
length: 16; V: TRBV6-5; CDR3: ASSHPTGTGGGGNEQF
length: 12; V: TRBV5-1; CDR3: ASSLETGLGEQY
length: 17; V: TRBV6-1; CDR3: ASTIQPGRGSSGANVLT
length: 12; V: TRBV7-2; CDR3: ASSLQRGGNEQF
length: 13; V: TRBV5-1; CDR3: ASSFDLAGVYEQY
length: 10; V: TRBV28; CDR3: ASSVSGQPQH
length: 14; V: TRBV3-1; CDR3: ASSQDLVNSGNTIY
length: 12; V: TRBV7-6; CDR3: ASSLELASGELF
length: 11; V: TRBV21-1; CDR3: ASSTLTPETQY
length: 13; V: TRBV29-1; CDR3: SVDRRGPSYRGQF
length: 11; V: TRBV10-2; CDR3: ATLGKGQETQY
length: 11; V: TRBV4-3; CDR3: ASSQDPRDTQY
length: 11; V: TRBV6-1; CDR3: ASRLVPDAEAF
length: 12; V: TRBV5-1; CDR3: ASSWGLNSYEQY
length: 13; V: TRBV11-2; CDR3: ASSHRTGSVYEQY
length: 13; V: TRBV3-1; CDR3: ASSPRRGSGQPQH
length: 14; V: TRBV9; CDR3: ASSVGLAGDKETQY
length: 12; V: TRBV5-1; CDR3: ASSSGQNTDTQY
length: 13; V: TRBV20-1; CDR3: SARGQSKNYNEQF
length: 16; V: TRBV20-1; CDR3: SAPRRGGRALKNNEQF
length: 11; V: TRBV3-1; CDR3: ASSQVVEETQY
length: 13; V: TRBV6-5; CDR3: ASSYSGLRGSPLH
length: 12; V: TRBV5-1; CDR3: ASSEGTSAETQY
length: 14; V: TRBV6-5; CDR3: ASSYGASGGAGTQY
length: 11; V: TRBV10-3; CDR3: AISTTVSNEQF
length: 12; V: TRBV11-2; CDR3: ASSRDRGIETQY
length: 12; V: TRBV7-2; CDR3: ASSLDAGRETQY
length: 14; V: TRBV11-2; CDR3: ASSLGMGQMLYEQY
length: 12; V: TRBV20-1; CDR3: SARGSNGANVLT
length: 14; V: TRBV27; CDR3: ASNLFSGGSYNEQF
length: 12; V: TRBV12-3/TRBV12-4; CDR3: ASRRGGPNTEAF